Listed below are T cell receptor beta chains from one sample, sequenced in a study of blood T cell repertoires in COVID-19. TCRdb's copy holds only in-frame clones and misses some; the assay was immunoSEQ multiplex PCR. The table includes nearly 200,000 clones, roughly 90% detected once. Sequencing was performed on PBMCs or T cells enriched from blood (not recorded which). These TCRs come from a woman aged 18-29 years who had recovered from COVID-19. CDR3s include the opening cysteine and the closing phenylalanine or tryptophan. A D gene is named only where the DNA matches it firmly. The size of a clone is reported for some rows only, either as once, few or many, or as a class for expanded clones.

TRBJ1-2 | once | TRBV9 | . | TGTGCCAGCAGCGCCTCCGGACAGCCCTATGGCTACACCTTC | CASSASGQPYGYTF
TRBJ1-4 | . | TRBV30 | . | TGTGCCTGGAGTATAGGGGTAGAGGTTGAAAAACTGTTTTTT | CAWSIGVEVEKLFF
TRBJ2-3 | once | TRBV28 | TRBD2 | TGTGCCAGCAGTTTAGCGGGGGGACGTACGCAGTATTTT | CASSLAGGRTQYF
TRBJ1-5 | . | TRBV6-2/TRBV6-3 | . | TGTGCCAGCAGTTACGCGGGGGAGAACAATCAGCCCCAGCATTTT | CASSYAGENNQPQHF
TRBJ2-1 | . | TRBV12-3/TRBV12-4 | TRBD1 | TGTGCCAGTTCGACAGGGAACAATGAGCAGTTCTTC | CASSTGNNEQFF
TRBJ2-7 | once | TRBV4-1 | . | TGCGCCAGCAGCCAAGTCGGGAGCGAGCAGTACTTC | CASSQVGSEQYF
TRBJ2-7 | . | TRBV27 | TRBD2 | TGTGCCAGCAGTTACGCCGGGGGGTGGGCCTACGAGCAGTACTTC | CASSYAGGWAYEQYF
TRBJ1-1 | . | TRBV25-1 | TRBD1 | TGTGCCAGCAGCGGGACAGGGGTTGAAGCTTTCTTT | CASSGTGVEAFF
TRBJ2-2 | . | TRBV27 | . | TGTGCCAGCAGTTCCGGCAGGACCGGGGAGCTGTTTTTT | CASSSGRTGELFF
TRBJ1-2 | . | TRBV28 | . | TGTGCCAGCAGTCCGATTGGAGCAGGGGAAGGCTATGGCTACACCTTC | CASSPIGAGEGYGYTF
TRBJ1-5 | few | TRBV27 | TRBD1 | TGTGCCAGCAGTCCCGGGACAGGGTGGGAGGAAGACCACAATCAGCCCCAGCATTTT | CASSPGTGWEEDHNQPQHF
TRBJ1-2 | . | TRBV19 | TRBD1 | TGTGCCAGTAGTATAGCCCCCCTCTACAGGGGGAGCAGGTCTAACTATGGCTACACCTTC | CASSIAPLYRGSRSNYGYTF
TRBJ1-4 | few | TRBV30 | . | TGTGCCTGGAGTAGGAGGCTTAATGAAAAACTGTTTTTT | CAWSRRLNEKLFF
TRBJ2-1 | once | TRBV27 | TRBD1 | TGTGCCAGCAGCCGACCATATCTGACAGGGCCTTCCTACAATGAGCAGTTCTTC | CASSRPYLTGPSYNEQFF
TRBJ2-3 | . | TRBV6-5 | TRBD2 | TGTGCCACCGCTAGCGGGGGGCTCGGCGATACGCAGTATTTT | CATASGGLGDTQYF
TRBJ2-7 | . | TRBV10-3 | TRBD1 | TGTGCCATCAGTGAACAGACAGGGACCTACGAGCAGTACTTC | CAISEQTGTYEQYF
TRBJ2-3 | . | TRBV10-3 | TRBD2 | TGTGCCATCAGTGAGTCGATTTTGGCGGGGGGGCCATCGAGCACAGATACGCAGTATTTT | CAISESILAGGPSSTDTQYF
TRBJ1-2 | . | TRBV10-3 | TRBD1 | TGTGCCATCAGCTGGACAGGGCGAGATGGCTACACCTTC | CAISWTGRDGYTF
TRBJ2-7 | once | TRBV5-1 | TRBD2 | TGCGCCAGCAGCTTCCTAGCGGGGGAGCAAGGCTACGAGCAGTACTTC | CASSFLAGEQGYEQYF
TRBJ2-7 | . | TRBV9 | . | TGTGCCAGCAGCGTAGGCGTGGGAGGGGGGAACGAGCAGTACTTC | CASSVGVGGGNEQYF
TRBJ2-2 | many | TRBV10-1 | . | TGCGCCAGCAGTAGAGACAGGTGGGGTAAGGAAGCCGGGGAGCTGTTTTTT | CASSRDRWGKEAGELFF
TRBJ2-7 | . | TRBV29-1 | TRBD1 | TGCAGCGTAGCCGGACAGGGGGCCTACGAGCAGTACTTC | CSVAGQGAYEQYF
TRBJ2-7 | . | TRBV29-1 | . | TGCAGCGTTGTTCCGTCCCTCTCCTACGAGCAGTACTTC | CSVVPSLSYEQYF
TRBJ1-1 | . | TRBV6-5 | . | TGTGCCAGCAGTCCGTGGACAGACGGGAACACTGAAGCTTTCTTT | CASSPWTDGNTEAFF
TRBJ2-3 | once | TRBV9 | TRBD2 | TGTGCCAGCACCCCGACTAGCGGGGTCCAAGATACGCAGTATTTT | CASTPTSGVQDTQYF
TRBJ2-1 | . | TRBV9 | . | TGTGCCAGCAGCGCGGTACCGAATGAGCAGTTCTTC | CASSAVPNEQFF
TRBJ2-5 | . | TRBV7-2 | . | TGTGCCAGCAGCTTAGTTGAGGAAGGGACCCAGTACTTC | CASSLVEEGTQYF
TRBJ2-7 | . | TRBV18 | TRBD1 | TGTGCCAGCTCACCACCGGGACAGGGAATGAACGAGCAGTACTTC | CASSPPGQGMNEQYF
TRBJ2-7 | once | TRBV6-2/TRBV6-3 | . | TGTGCCAGCAGTCCCAGCGGAACCTACGAGCAGTACTTC | CASSPSGTYEQYF
TRBJ1-2 | . | TRBV29-1 | TRBD1 | TGCAGCGTTGGCGGGGACAGGGGGGATGGCTACACCTTC | CSVGGDRGDGYTF
TRBJ2-1 | . | TRBV29-1 | . | TGCAGCGTGGAGCCTTTCGTTGGTGGTGAGCAGTTCTTC | CSVEPFVGGEQFF
TRBJ1-5 | . | TRBV24-1 | . | TGTGCCACCGGAGATAATAGCAATCAGCCCCAGCATTTT | CATGDNSNQPQHF
TRBJ2-7 | . | TRBV12-3/TRBV12-4 | . | TGTGCCGGACAATCCAGGGCAGCCTACGAGCAGTACTTC | CAGQSRAAYEQYF
TRBJ1-1 | . | TRBV6-5 | TRBD1 | TGTGCCAGCCGCATGCTGACAGGGGAGACTGAAGCTTTCTTT | CASRMLTGETEAFF
TRBJ2-7 | . | TRBV27 | . | TGTGCCAGCAGTTTGAGGGACAACTACGAGCAGTACTTC | CASSLRDNYEQYF
TRBJ2-6 | . | TRBV3-1/TRBV3-2 | . | TGTGCCAGCAGCCAAGCCGGGGGGCCTAGGGCCAACGTCCTGACTTTC | CASSQAGGPRANVLTF
TRBJ2-7 | . | TRBV7-6 | TRBD1 | TGTGCCAGCAGCTCTACGGACAGGGGGGAGGGCGAGCAGTACTTC | CASSSTDRGEGEQYF
TRBJ1-6 | . | TRBV18 | . | TGTGCCAGCTCACTCCCGACAGGACGAAATTCACCCCTCCACTTT | CASSLPTGRNSPLHF
TRBJ1-4 | . | TRBV19 | . | TGTGCCAGTAGTATTGTGGGCAATAATGAAAAACTGTTTTTT | CASSIVGNNEKLFF
TRBJ2-7 | . | TRBV2 | TRBD2 | TGTGCCAGCAGGACGGGGGGGGATGGCGAGCAGTACTTC | CASRTGGDGEQYF
TRBJ1-5 | . | TRBV24-1 | TRBD1 | TGTGCCACCAGTTCCGAAACAGGGGGGATTGGGCAGCCCCAGCATTTT | CATSSETGGIGQPQHF